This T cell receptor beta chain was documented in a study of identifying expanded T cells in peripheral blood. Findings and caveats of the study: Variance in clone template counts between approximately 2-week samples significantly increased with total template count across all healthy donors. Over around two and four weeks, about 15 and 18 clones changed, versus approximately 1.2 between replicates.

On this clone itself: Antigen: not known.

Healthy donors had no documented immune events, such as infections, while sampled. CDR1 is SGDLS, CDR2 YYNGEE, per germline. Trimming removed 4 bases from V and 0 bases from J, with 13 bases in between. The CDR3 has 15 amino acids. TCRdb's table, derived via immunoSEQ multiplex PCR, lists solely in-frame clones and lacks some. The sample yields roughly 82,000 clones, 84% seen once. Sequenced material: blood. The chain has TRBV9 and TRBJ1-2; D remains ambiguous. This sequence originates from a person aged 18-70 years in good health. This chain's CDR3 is CASSPSGQANYGYTF. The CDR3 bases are TGTGCCAGCAGCCCCTCCGGCCAAGCTAACTATGGCTACACCTTC.